This TCR beta chain stems from a study of response to subunit inactivated influenza vaccine. Whole-study findings and limits: Each seasonal influenza vaccination recruits few new T cells, the authors suggested.

Via MiXCR, TCRdb re-called the RT-PCR reads, giving one row per CDR3 protein. The repertoire holds over 450,000 distinct CDR3 sequences, 13% seen once, with roughly 13% in the top ten. The germline V gene has CDR1 SGDLS and CDR2 YYNGEE. J gave up 6 bases and V 2 bases, and 3 bases lay outside the gene matches. The CDR3 loop spans 13 amino acids. On this clonotype itself: Its antigen is unknown.

This chain joins TRBV9 and TRBJ1-2, with TRBD1 matching 8 bases. The source of this sequence is a man in his fifties or sixties who received an inactivated influenza vaccine. Sequencing was performed on PBMCs from blood, taken 40 to 50 days after vaccination. CDR3: CASSVDRDHGYTF. CDR3 DNA: TGTGCCAGCAGCGTGGACAGGGATCATGGCTACACCTTC.